A selection of T cell receptor beta chains follows, all from one sample in a study of Graves' ophthalmopathy and Graves' hyperthyroidism. TCRdb called the multiplex PCR reads again in MiXCR, with one record for every CDR3 protein. There are 560,000 or so distinct CDR3 sequences in the sample; approximately 37% occur only once, and about 4.6% lies in the top ten. The source material was peripheral blood or thyroid tissue (not recorded which). Receptor source: an adult man with Graves' hyperthyroidism. Each CDR3 is given with its conserved first and last residue. A D gene is named only where the DNA matches it firmly. Where a row states a size, it is once, few, many or the class of an expanded clone; other rows omit it.

CDR3: CATSDRGQGNEQFF
DNA: TGTGCCACCAGTGATCGGGGACAAGGCAATGAGCAGTTCTTC
V: TRBV24-1
J: TRBJ2-1
D: .
size: .

CDR3: CASSPPATGGPDTQYF
DNA: TGTGCCAGCAGCCCACCGGCTACGGGAGGGCCAGATACGCAGTATTTT
V: TRBV11-2
J: TRBJ2-3
D: TRBD2
size: .

CDR3: CASSLGTGEHGELFF
DNA: TGCGCCAGCAGTCTTGGGACAGGGGAGCACGGGGAGCTGTTTTTT
V: TRBV10-2
J: TRBJ2-2
D: TRBD1
size: .

CDR3: CSVRPGTPEAFF
DNA: TGCAGCGTTCGTCCCGGGACACCTGAAGCTTTCTTT
V: TRBV29-1
J: TRBJ1-1
D: .
size: .

CDR3: CASSLVSGLRYF
DNA: TGTGCCAGCAGCTTAGTTAGTGGGCTTCGGTACTTC
V: TRBV7-8
J: TRBJ2-7
D: .
size: few

CDR3: CSVGQFSGANVLTF
DNA: TGCAGCGTTGGGCAGTTCTCTGGGGCCAACGTCCTGACTTTC
V: TRBV29-1
J: TRBJ2-6
D: .
size: many

CDR3: CATGGQDVITEAFF
DNA: TGTGCCACCGGAGGACAGGACGTGATCACTGAAGCTTTCTTT
V: TRBV10-3
J: TRBJ1-1
D: TRBD1
size: .

CDR3: CASSLRGLGTEAFF
DNA: TGTGCCAGCAGCTTACGGGGGCTCGGAACTGAAGCTTTCTTT
V: TRBV7-2
J: TRBJ1-1
D: .
size: many

CDR3: CASSQSGFDQPQHF
DNA: TGTGCCAGCAGCCAGTCGGGGTTCGACCAGCCCCAGCATTTT
V: TRBV7-9
J: TRBJ1-5
D: .
size: many

CDR3: CASSLSPAGDSSSGANVLTF
DNA: TGTGCCAGCAGCTTATCACCTGCCGGGGACAGCAGCTCTGGGGCCAACGTCCTGACTTTC
V: TRBV7-8
J: TRBJ2-6
D: TRBD1
size: many

CDR3: CASSLSRQKYNSPLHF
DNA: TGTGCCAGCAGTTTATCGAGACAGAAATATAATTCACCCCTCCACTTT
V: TRBV12-3/TRBV12-4
J: TRBJ1-6
D: .
size: few

CDR3: CASSFGADNSPLHF
DNA: TGCGCCAGCAGCTTCGGGGCCGATAATTCACCCCTCCACTTT
V: TRBV5-1
J: TRBJ1-6
D: .
size: .

CDR3: CASSGQGQQPQHF
DNA: TGTGCCAGCAGTGGGCAGGGACAACAGCCCCAGCATTTT
V: TRBV2
J: TRBJ1-5
D: .
size: many

CDR3: CSVGDYYEQYF
DNA: TGCAGCGTTGGAGACTACTACGAGCAGTACTTC
V: TRBV29-1
J: TRBJ2-7
D: .
size: many

CDR3: CASTGFSSYEQYF
DNA: TGTGCCAGCACCGGCTTCAGCTCCTACGAGCAGTACTTC
V: TRBV2
J: TRBJ2-7
D: .
size: .

CDR3: CASSLGRRGPYEQYF
DNA: TGTGCCAGCAGCTTAGGTCGTAGGGGGCCCTACGAGCAGTACTTC
V: TRBV7-8
J: TRBJ2-7
D: TRBD1
size: few

CDR3: CASRGQGWVGQPQHF
DNA: TGTGCCAGCAGGGGACAGGGGTGGGTTGGACAGCCCCAGCATTTT
V: TRBV6-1
J: TRBJ1-5
D: TRBD1
size: many

CDR3: CATSDPGTGGVAFF
DNA: TGTGCCACCAGTGATCCCGGGACAGGGGGTGTAGCTTTCTTT
V: TRBV24-1
J: TRBJ1-1
D: TRBD1
size: many

CDR3: CASSKPQGETQYF
DNA: TGTGCCAGCAGCAAACCTCAGGGGGAGACCCAGTACTTC
V: TRBV7-8
J: TRBJ2-5
D: .
size: .

CDR3: CATSQEESRGFGYTF
DNA: TGTGCCACCAGCCAAGAAGAGTCCAGGGGGTTTGGCTACACCTTC
V: TRBV15
J: TRBJ1-2
D: TRBD1
size: .

CDR3: CASSHNRGEREKLFF
DNA: TGTGCCAGCAGCCACAACAGGGGGGAAAGGGAAAAACTGTTTTTT
V: TRBV14
J: TRBJ1-4
D: TRBD1
size: .

CDR3: CASSTGLAGGMETQYF
DNA: TGTGCCAGTAGTACCGGACTAGCGGGAGGAATGGAGACCCAGTACTTC
V: TRBV19
J: TRBJ2-5
D: TRBD2
size: many

CDR3: CSARGQRGAEETQYF
DNA: TGCAGTGCTAGGGGGCAGCGGGGGGCTGAAGAGACCCAGTACTTC
V: TRBV20-1
J: TRBJ2-5
D: TRBD2
size: many

CDR3: CAIRGTGTDSPLHF
DNA: TGTGCCATCAGGGGGACAGGGACTGATTCACCCCTCCACTTT
V: TRBV10-3
J: TRBJ1-6
D: TRBD1
size: once

CDR3: CASSRTGAANTGELFF
DNA: TGTGCCAGCAGTAGAACGGGCGCCGCGAACACCGGGGAGCTGTTTTTT
V: TRBV6-5
J: TRBJ2-2
D: .
size: few

CDR3: CSAQDTSGNTIYF
DNA: TGCAGTGCCCAAGACACGTCTGGAAACACCATATATTTT
V: TRBV20-1
J: TRBJ1-3
D: .
size: few

CDR3: CSASRGTGVDGYTF
DNA: TGCAGCGCATCCCGGGGGACAGGGGTCGATGGCTACACCTTC
V: TRBV29-1
J: TRBJ1-2
D: TRBD1
size: .

CDR3: CASSLVLGDLTNYGYTF
DNA: TGTGCCAGCAGCTTAGTTTTGGGGGACTTAACCAACTATGGCTACACCTTC
V: TRBV7-2
J: TRBJ1-2
D: .
size: few

CDR3: CASSQGSDRITYEQYF
DNA: TGCGCCAGCAGCCAAGGTTCGGACAGAATTACCTACGAGCAGTACTTC
V: TRBV4-1
J: TRBJ2-7
D: .
size: many

CDR3: CASRKVAGMYQETQYF
DNA: TGTGCCAGCAGGAAGGTAGCGGGGATGTACCAAGAGACCCAGTACTTC
V: TRBV2
J: TRBJ2-5
D: TRBD2
size: .

CDR3: CAISESGYGYTF
DNA: TGTGCCATCAGTGAGTCAGGGTATGGCTACACCTTC
V: TRBV10-3
J: TRBJ1-2
D: .
size: .

CDR3: CASSNRAHTDTQYF
DNA: TGTGCCAGCAGCAACCGGGCCCACACAGATACGCAGTATTTT
V: TRBV9
J: TRBJ2-3
D: .
size: .

CDR3: CSVLAGDHEQYF
DNA: TGCAGCGTCCTGGCAGGGGATCACGAGCAGTACTTC
V: TRBV29-1
J: TRBJ2-7
D: .
size: many

CDR3: CASSSQGETF
DNA: TGTGCCAGCAGCAGTCAGGGAGAGACCTTC
V: TRBV9
J: TRBJ1-2
D: .
size: .

CDR3: CASGRAVNTEAFF
DNA: TGTGCCAGCGGCAGGGCTGTGAACACTGAAGCTTTCTTT
V: TRBV7-9
J: TRBJ1-1
D: .
size: .

CDR3: CASSLVRLTGVPCEQYF
DNA: TGCGCCAGCAGCTTGGTTCGACTGACAGGGGTCCCCTGCGAGCAGTACTTC
V: TRBV5-1
J: TRBJ2-7
D: TRBD1
size: once

CDR3: CSVAGMELFF
DNA: TGCAGCGTCGCCGGTATGGAGCTGTTTTTT
V: TRBV29-1
J: TRBJ2-2
D: .
size: .

CDR3: CASSLIGGDNQPQHF
DNA: TGTGCCAGCAGTTTGATAGGAGGGGATAATCAGCCCCAGCATTTT
V: TRBV27
J: TRBJ1-5
D: .
size: .

CDR3: CASSARGNTGELFF
DNA: TGTGCCAGCAGCGCCAGGGGGAACACCGGGGAGCTGTTTTTT
V: TRBV9
J: TRBJ2-2
D: .
size: many

CDR3: CASRDPQGIYEQYF
DNA: TGTGCCAGCAGGGACCCACAGGGTATCTACGAGCAGTACTTC
V: TRBV28
J: TRBJ2-7
D: .
size: many

CDR3: CSVERGNVLTF
DNA: TGCAGCGTTGAGCGGGGTAACGTCCTGACTTTC
V: TRBV29-1
J: TRBJ2-6
D: .
size: .

CDR3: CASGNRVQAFF
DNA: TGTGCCAGCGGGAACAGGGTTCAAGCTTTCTTT
V: TRBV6-5
J: TRBJ1-1
D: .
size: many

CDR3: CAIEAGAYNEQFF
DNA: TGTGCCATCGAGGCGGGAGCCTACAATGAGCAGTTCTTC
V: TRBV10-3
J: TRBJ2-1
D: TRBD2
size: few

CDR3: CSSSSSYEQYF
DNA: TGCAGCAGTTCCTCCTCCTACGAGCAGTACTTC
V: TRBV29-1
J: TRBJ2-7
D: .
size: .

CDR3: CASSLYQGGNTETFF
DNA: TGTGCCAGCAGCTTATATCAGGGAGGGAACACTGAAACTTTCTTT
V: TRBV7-9
J: TRBJ1-1
D: .
size: .

CDR3: CASSQAGTGSLSYEQYF
DNA: TGTGCCAGCAGCCAAGCCGGGACAGGAAGTTTGTCCTACGAGCAGTACTTC
V: TRBV9
J: TRBJ2-7
D: TRBD1
size: few